This is a list of T cell receptor beta chains from one sample in a study of OX40 agonist ivuxolimab in advanced cancers. Libraries were prepared by immunoSEQ multiplex PCR; TCRdb keeps only in-frame clonotypes and omits some of them. The sample yields 75,000 to 100,000 clones, 70% to 85% seen once. The sequenced sample was CD4+ or CD8+ T cells sorted from blood, obtained in a trial of the OX40 agonist ivuxolimab. The receptors come from an adult with an advanced solid tumor such as melanoma, head and neck, liver or kidney cancer. Each CDR3 is given with its conserved first and last residue. Fields, in order: V gene, CDR3 protein.

V gene: TRBV7-3
CDR3 protein: CASSPLGAPNTEAFF

V gene: TRBV12-5
CDR3 protein: CASGLERKYSADEQYF

V gene: TRBV6-6
CDR3 protein: CASSYGDTTGKKLFF

V gene: TRBV11-2
CDR3 protein: CASSSQLQGAKEQYF

V gene: TRBV12-5
CDR3 protein: CASGGTSGRAEFF

V gene: TRBV5-6
CDR3 protein: CASSLARDKEKLFF

V gene: TRBV19
CDR3 protein: CASSIRGLAGGADTQYF

V gene: TRBV2
CDR3 protein: CASIRDRDYNEQFF

V gene: TRBV6-1
CDR3 protein: CATTQQGQNQPQHF

V gene: TRBV12-5
CDR3 protein: CASGNLRQGHYEQYF

V gene: TRBV28
CDR3 protein: CASRYQGFSGNTIYF

V gene: TRBV7-9
CDR3 protein: CASSLGWDTQYF

V gene: TRBV9
CDR3 protein: CASSFSATSNEQYF

V gene: TRBV19
CDR3 protein: CASSIMRDTEAFF

V gene: TRBV9
CDR3 protein: CASSYEVGYNEQFF

V gene: TRBV6-5
CDR3 protein: CASSPRQNEAFF

V gene: TRBV30
CDR3 protein: CAWSWNRGIGESPLHF

V gene: TRBV5-6
CDR3 protein: CASSLSGELFF

V gene: TRBV2
CDR3 protein: CASRLTGELFF

V gene: TRBV9
CDR3 protein: CASSVGLSGNTIYF

V gene: TRBV5-4
CDR3 protein: CASSFSDSSYEQYF

V gene: TRBV18
CDR3 protein: CASCLSGFDTEAFF

V gene: TRBV27
CDR3 protein: CASSLSIGGGNTIYF

V gene: TRBV18
CDR3 protein: CASSQGTGNNSPLHF

V gene: TRBV6-5
CDR3 protein: CASNQRGSYEQYF

V gene: TRBV7-6
CDR3 protein: CASSLVGGAPETQYF

V gene: TRBV9
CDR3 protein: CASSLGTAFYEQYF

V gene: TRBV5-5
CDR3 protein: CASSLVGGGYTF

V gene: TRBV18
CDR3 protein: CASSPRAMNDQPQHF

V gene: TRBV7-9
CDR3 protein: CASSLGAGISYEQYF

V gene: TRBV7-3
CDR3 protein: CASSPGPFAEAFF

V gene: TRBV25-1
CDR3 protein: CASSVRDRVNGYTF

V gene: TRBV4-3
CDR3 protein: CASSQDVGSPLHF

V gene: TRBV5-1
CDR3 protein: CASSSLPTDTQYF

V gene: TRBV5-1
CDR3 protein: CASSSGEVAMNEKLFF

V gene: TRBV5-6
CDR3 protein: CASSTRTRRGETQYF

V gene: TRBV12-5
CDR3 protein: CASGLVRGGQFSDNEQFF

V gene: TRBV27
CDR3 protein: CASSSGQTSFGYTF

V gene: TRBV11-2
CDR3 protein: CASSPGTGGYEQYF

V gene: TRBV6-1
CDR3 protein: CASSVSGQDYGYTF

V gene: TRBV2
CDR3 protein: CASSVIPGSYGYTF

V gene: TRBV9
CDR3 protein: CASSEPGPGSEAFF

V gene: TRBV5-6
CDR3 protein: CASSFQGGFYNEQFF

V gene: TRBV4-3
CDR3 protein: CASSPTGGLPDTQYF

V gene: TRBV7-9
CDR3 protein: CASSLAWETQYF

V gene: TRBV9
CDR3 protein: CASSVETSGRDEQFF

V gene: TRBV14
CDR3 protein: CASSIRGNTGELFF

V gene: TRBV4-2
CDR3 protein: CASSQDSKDTEAFF

V gene: TRBV5-1
CDR3 protein: CASSPGRGYTF

V gene: TRBV6-6
CDR3 protein: CASSYSLSDYEQYF

V gene: TRBV5-1
CDR3 protein: CASSPEAGASYNEQFF

V gene: TRBV27
CDR3 protein: CASSSLAGSYEQYF

V gene: TRBV5-8
CDR3 protein: CASSPLALGSGNTIYF